This T cell receptor (beta chain) was recovered during a study of PD-1 blockade in classical Hodgkin lymphoma. Study-wide findings and caveats: Complete responders possessed baseline diversity comparable to newly diagnosed patients. Relative to healthy donors, newly diagnosed patients reportedly had lower baseline TCR diversity, which was reported as lower still in relapsed/refractory patients.

To note about this clone: The antigen is unknown.

Data came from immunoSEQ multiplex PCR; TCRdb stores just in-frame clones and leaves some out. The data contain 2,500 to 3,500 clones, about 69% of them singletons. Documented time point: cycle 4 day 1 (C4D1), after six to seven weeks of nivolumab. Brentuximab vedotin exposure varied among the patients, all of whom had relapsed after autologous stem cell transplantation. The study isolated CD8+ T cells from thawed PBMCs by magnetic negative selection. Germline CDR1 MGHDK, CDR2 SYGVNS. Deletions cut 5 bases from V and 2 bases from J, with 11 bases between. The CDR3 loop spans 14 amino acids. The chain uses TRBV25-1 and TRBJ2-3, with D unclear. The TCR comes from a human donor with classical Hodgkin lymphoma. This specimen was CD8+ T cells from blood, taken before the fourth cycle of nivolumab. Here the CDR3 DNA reads TGTGCCAGCAGTAATATGCAGAACACAGATACGCAGTATTTT. Amino acid sequence: CASSNMQNTDTQYF. The full variable domain, its missing parts supplied by reference TRBV25-1 and TRBJ2-3, is EADIYQTPRYLVIGTGKKITLECSQTMGHDKMYWYQQDPGMELHLIHYSYGVNSTEKGDLSSESTVSRIRTEHFPLTLESARPSHTSQYLCASSNMQNTDTQYFGPGTRLTVL.